This T cell receptor beta chain was captured in a study of cytomegalovirus exposure and HLA in healthy donors. General study results and limits: The tendency of first-cohort TCR clusters to co-occur in the 120 validation repertoires was the finding of a later analysis.

Turning to this clone: Its target is unknown.

The assay was immunoSEQ multiplex PCR, and TCRdb's table has in-frame clones only and misses some. The sample includes about 330,000 clones, around 87% of them seen just once. The donors were part of the validation cohort, which consisted of about 130 subjects and was separate from the first cohort of about 720 subjects. This CDR3 is 13 amino acids long. V dropped 1 base and J dropped 8 bases, with 10 bases sitting between them. The germline gives CDR1 SGHNT, CDR2 YYREEE (reference sequence). The V call is TRBV5-4, the J call TRBJ2-1, with D possibly TRBD2 on 5 matching bases. Sequenced material: PBMCs. The TCR sequence derives from a woman aged 30 to 39 in good health and CMV-seropositive. This CDR3 reads CASSLPAGDEQFF. In nucleotides, the CDR3 is TGTGCCAGCAGCTTGCCAGCCGGGGATGAGCAGTTCTTC.